This note documents a single TCR beta chain sequence. No antigen is known for it. Generated by immunoSEQ multiplex PCR, the TCRdb table keeps only in-frame clones and is missing some. The sample includes fewer than 5,500 clones, approximately 87% of them seen just once. Time point denoted: newly diagnosed, previously untreated cHL patient sample. From thawed PBMCs, magnetic negative selection was used to isolate the CD8+ T cells. Untreated, newly diagnosed classical Hodgkin lymphoma PBMCs served for comparison. CDR1 and CDR2 (germline): MNHEY, SMNVEV (reference sequence). This CDR3 is 12 amino acids long. V dropped 5 bases and J dropped 9 bases, with 14 bases sitting between them. The source of the sample is a study of PD-1 blockade in classical Hodgkin lymphoma. Findings of the study overall: Relapsed/refractory patients reportedly had lower baseline diversity than newly diagnosed patients. Differences between repertoires have undefined causes, possibly disease activity or prior therapy.

Sequenced material: CD8+ T cells from blood. The receptor was derived from a human donor with classical Hodgkin lymphoma. This sequence joins TRBV27 and TRBJ2-7, with a possible D match to TRBD1 (5 bases). CDR3 in amino acids: CASSPTPRAQYF. CDR3 bases: TGTGCCAGCAGTCCCACCCCCAGGGCGCAGTACTTC.